These 10 T cell receptor beta chains originate from one sample sequenced in a study of T-cell memory formation after mild COVID-19. One entry per CDR3 protein results from TCRdb running MiXCR on the 5' RACE reads. The table shows about 150,000 distinct CDR3 sequences, with about a third occurring only once. Sequences were obtained from PBMCs or a T cell subset sorted from them (not recorded which). These receptors came from an adult woman who had mild COVID-19 (a few samples of this study predate the infection). Cell type and time point are not known.

This clonotype was seen a few times. The chain carries TRBV18 and TRBJ2-7, with 7 bases identical to TRBD1. Germline CDR1 is KGHSH and CDR2 is LQKENI. The CDR3 runs 13 residues. The V gene end was trimmed by 2 bases and the J gene end by 3 bases; junction bases not matched to a gene: 1. CDR3 residues: CASSPGTDYEQYF. The DNA of the CDR3 is TGTGCCAGCTCACCAGGGACAGACTACGAGCAGTACTTC.

This clonotype was detected only a few times. The chain links TRBV6-2 or TRBV6-3 to TRBJ1-2, with D unclear. Germline assignment: CDR1 MNHEY and CDR2 SVGEGT. The CDR3 sequence is 11 residues long. Trimming removed 4 bases from V and 7 bases from J, with 7 bases in between. CDR3 protein: CASSSPVGYTF. In DNA form, the CDR3 reads TGTGCCAGCAGTTCCCCGGTTGGCTACACCTTC.

The chain has TRBV6-5 and TRBJ2-7; 15 bases fit TRBD2. The CDR3 consists of 15 residues. V lost 6 bases to trimming and J lost 5 bases; unmatched junction nucleotides: 5. Germline V gene lookup returns CDR1 MNHEY and CDR2 SVGAGI. The DNA of the CDR3 is TGTGCCAGCAGCGGGACTAGCGGGAGGATCGACGAGCAGTACTTC. Protein product: CASSGTSGRIDEQYF.

The J gene is TRBJ2-2, the V gene TRBV12-3 or TRBV12-4, with 7 nucleotides matching TRBD1. This CDR3 comprises 15 residues. Trimming removed 0 bases from V and 3 bases from J; junction bases left unmatched: 1. This chain's CDR3 is CASSLAGTDTGELFF. The DNA of the CDR3 is TGTGCCAGCAGTTTAGCCGGGACAGACACCGGGGAGCTGTTTTTT.

The chain uses TRBV5-1 and TRBJ2-5; D is perhaps TRBD2 (7 bases). Trimming stripped 0 bases from V and 4 bases from J, with 13 bases between. The CDR3 is 15 amino acids. The V gene's germline CDR1 is SGHRS and CDR2 YFSETQ. CDR3 DNA sequence: TGCGCCAGCAGCTTGGAGGCTAGGGGGGGAGAGACCCAGTACTTC. Amino acid sequence: CASSLEARGGETQYF.

The sample holds a few counts of this clonotype. This sequence joins TRBV7-9 and TRBJ1-1, with TRBD1 as a possible D gene (6 bases). The CDR3 contains 13 residues. The germline gives CDR1 SEHNR, CDR2 FQNEAQ (reference sequence). The V end lost 5 bases, the J end lost 6 bases, and 13 bases lay between the germline ends. The DNA of the CDR3 is TGTGCCAGCAGCCCAACGGCAGGGGCTGAAGCTTTCTTT. Translated: CASSPTAGAEAFF.

CDR3 loop: CASSFASGAADTQYF. CDR3 bases: TGTGCCAGCAGCTTTGCGTCAGGGGCTGCAGATACGCAGTATTTT. This chain connects TRBV7-6 to TRBJ2-3, with D perhaps TRBD1 (6 bases). The CDR3 spans 15 residues. The germline V gene has CDR1 SGHVS and CDR2 FNYEAQ. V shed 3 bases and J shed 4 bases, with 14 bases lying between them.

This clonotype has a handful of counts. The rearrangement uses TRBV20-1 and TRBJ1-2; 9 bases map to TRBD1. V lost 1 base and J lost 6; bases outside the gene matches: 6. Germline loops: CDR1 DFQATT, CDR2 SNEGSKA (reference sequence). This CDR3 spans 14 amino acids. The DNA of the CDR3 is TGCAGTGCTAGAGTTCGGGGACAGGGCGATGGCTACACCTTC. As protein: CSARVRGQGDGYTF.

V gene TRBV12-3 or TRBV12-4 combines with J gene TRBJ2-3; TRBD2 might be the D (6 bases). V was pared by 4 bases and J by 2 bases, with 16 bases between. The CDR3 totals 16 residues. The CDR3, as DNA: TGTGCCAGCAGTTGGCAATCGGGAGTCATCACAGATACGCAGTATTTT. It encodes CASSWQSGVITDTQYF.

This chain connects TRBV5-1 to TRBJ1-1; D gene uncertain. CDR3 length: 14 residues. V was cut by 7 bases and J by 0 bases, with 13 bases left in between. From germline, CDR1 is SGHRS and CDR2 YFSETQ. In nucleotides, the CDR3 is TGCGCCAGCCGCGTAGAGGTGATGAACACTGAAGCTTTCTTT. The encoded protein is CASRVEVMNTEAFF.